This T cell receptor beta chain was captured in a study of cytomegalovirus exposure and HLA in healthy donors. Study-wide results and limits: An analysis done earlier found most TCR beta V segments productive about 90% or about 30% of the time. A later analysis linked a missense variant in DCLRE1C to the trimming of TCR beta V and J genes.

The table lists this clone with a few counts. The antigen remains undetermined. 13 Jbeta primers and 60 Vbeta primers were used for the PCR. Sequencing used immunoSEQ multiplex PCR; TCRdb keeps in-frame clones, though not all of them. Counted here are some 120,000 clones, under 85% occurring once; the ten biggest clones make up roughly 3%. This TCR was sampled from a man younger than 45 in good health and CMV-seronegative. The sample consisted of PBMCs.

The CDR3 region has the DNA TGCGCCAGCAGGAGCACGGGGAACACTGAAGCTTTCTTT. Translated, it gives CASRSTGNTEAFF. The V call is TRBV5-1, the J call TRBJ1-1, with D unresolved. Germline loops: CDR1 SGHRS, CDR2 YFSETQ. Trimming took 5 bases from V and 1 from J, leaving 9 bases between them. The CDR3 spans 13 residues.